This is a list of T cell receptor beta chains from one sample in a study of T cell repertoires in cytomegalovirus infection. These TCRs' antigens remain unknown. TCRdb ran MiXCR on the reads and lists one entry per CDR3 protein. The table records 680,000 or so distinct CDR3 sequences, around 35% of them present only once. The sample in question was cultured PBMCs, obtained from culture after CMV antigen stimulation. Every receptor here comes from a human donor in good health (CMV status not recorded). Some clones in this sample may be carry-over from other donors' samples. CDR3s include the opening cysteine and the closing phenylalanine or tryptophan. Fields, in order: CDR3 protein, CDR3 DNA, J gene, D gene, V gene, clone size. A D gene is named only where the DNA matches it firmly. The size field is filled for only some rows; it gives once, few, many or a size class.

cdr3_aa: CSVDWARGSVREAFF
cdr3_nt: TGCAGCGTTGATTGGGCCAGGGGGTCGGTTAGAGAAGCTTTCTTT
j_call: TRBJ1-1
d_call: TRBD1
v_call: TRBV29-1
clone_size: .

cdr3_aa: CASSLDRALAPTQYF
cdr3_nt: TGTGCCAGCAGTTTGGACAGGGCCTTGGCTCCTACGCAGTATTTT
j_call: TRBJ2-3
d_call: TRBD1
v_call: TRBV6-1
clone_size: .

cdr3_aa: CASSRLDYNEQFF
cdr3_nt: TGTGCCAGCAGCCGACTGGACTACAATGAGCAGTTCTTC
j_call: TRBJ2-1
d_call: .
v_call: TRBV7-6
clone_size: .

cdr3_aa: CASTMKAANTGELFF
cdr3_nt: TGTGCCAGCACCATGAAAGCAGCTAACACCGGGGAGCTGTTTTTT
j_call: TRBJ2-2
d_call: .
v_call: TRBV7-2
clone_size: few

cdr3_aa: CASSPGGIRRNEQFF
cdr3_nt: TGTGCCAGCAGTCCGGGGGGAATTAGACGGAATGAGCAGTTCTTC
j_call: TRBJ2-1
d_call: TRBD2
v_call: TRBV12-3/TRBV12-4
clone_size: .

cdr3_aa: CASALTGSTGELFF
cdr3_nt: TGTGCCAGCGCCTTAACAGGGTCCACCGGGGAGCTGTTTTTT
j_call: TRBJ2-2
d_call: .
v_call: TRBV6-2/TRBV6-3
clone_size: .

cdr3_aa: CASSGNRGYSNQPQHF
cdr3_nt: TGTGCCAGCAGCGGCAACAGGGGGTATAGCAATCAGCCCCAGCATTTT
j_call: TRBJ1-5
d_call: TRBD1
v_call: TRBV7-8
clone_size: many

cdr3_aa: CASSPQSDSYEQYF
cdr3_nt: TGTGCCAGCAGCCCTCAAAGCGATTCCTACGAGCAGTACTTC
j_call: TRBJ2-7
d_call: .
v_call: TRBV7-2
clone_size: .

cdr3_aa: CASSQAGLRNQPQHF
cdr3_nt: TGTGCCAGCAGCCAAGCAGGGCTTCGTAATCAGCCCCAGCATTTT
j_call: TRBJ1-5
d_call: .
v_call: TRBV3-1
clone_size: few

cdr3_aa: CASSFPGFNQPQHF
cdr3_nt: TGTGCCAGCAGCTTCCCAGGGTTCAATCAGCCCCAGCATTTT
j_call: TRBJ1-5
d_call: .
v_call: TRBV7-6
clone_size: once

cdr3_aa: CASSTQGAPYNEQFF
cdr3_nt: TGTGCCAGCAGCACTCAGGGGGCCCCCTACAATGAGCAGTTCTTC
j_call: TRBJ2-1
d_call: TRBD1
v_call: TRBV12-3/TRBV12-4
clone_size: few

cdr3_aa: CASSLQGQNYGYTF
cdr3_nt: TGCGCCAGCAGCTTGCAGGGGCAGAACTATGGCTACACCTTC
j_call: TRBJ1-2
d_call: .
v_call: TRBV5-1
clone_size: .

cdr3_aa: CASSATTGMGSPLHF
cdr3_nt: TGTGCCAGCAGCGCAACGACAGGGATGGGTTCACCCCTCCACTTT
j_call: TRBJ1-6
d_call: TRBD1
v_call: TRBV5-6
clone_size: .

cdr3_aa: CASSLRRTPETQYF
cdr3_nt: TGTGCCAGCAGCTTGAGGCGGACCCCAGAGACCCAGTACTTC
j_call: TRBJ2-5
d_call: .
v_call: TRBV7-6
clone_size: .

cdr3_aa: CASSLRHYGYTF
cdr3_nt: TGTGCCAGCAGTCTCAGACACTATGGCTACACCTTC
j_call: TRBJ1-2
d_call: .
v_call: TRBV12-3/TRBV12-4
clone_size: .

cdr3_aa: CASSVGRTLRSNQPQHF
cdr3_nt: TGTGCCAGCAGCGTAGGAAGGACGTTGCGTAGCAATCAGCCCCAGCATTTT
j_call: TRBJ1-5
d_call: .
v_call: TRBV9
clone_size: .

cdr3_aa: CASSPTLTSGKETQYF
cdr3_nt: TGTGCCAGCAGCCCCACACTTACTAGCGGGAAAGAGACCCAGTACTTC
j_call: TRBJ2-5
d_call: TRBD2
v_call: TRBV7-2
clone_size: few

cdr3_aa: CASSLGAGGSTDTQYF
cdr3_nt: TGTGCCAGCAGCTTGGGAGCGGGAGGAAGCACAGATACGCAGTATTTT
j_call: TRBJ2-3
d_call: TRBD2
v_call: TRBV7-2
clone_size: many

cdr3_aa: CAWSGDKYSYNEQFF
cdr3_nt: TGTGCCTGGAGTGGGGACAAATACTCCTACAATGAGCAGTTCTTC
j_call: TRBJ2-1
d_call: .
v_call: TRBV30
clone_size: .

cdr3_aa: CASSLGGPGNQPQHF
cdr3_nt: TGTGCCAGCAGCTTAGGGGGGCCGGGCAATCAGCCCCAGCATTTT
j_call: TRBJ1-5
d_call: .
v_call: TRBV7-2
clone_size: many

cdr3_aa: CATSLETGGNEQFF
cdr3_nt: TGTGCCACCAGCCTCGAAACGGGAGGGAATGAGCAGTTCTTC
j_call: TRBJ2-1
d_call: TRBD2
v_call: TRBV15
clone_size: few

cdr3_aa: CASSPPGMRYEQYF
cdr3_nt: TGCGCCAGCAGCCCGCCCGGGATGAGATACGAGCAGTACTTC
j_call: TRBJ2-7
d_call: .
v_call: TRBV4-1
clone_size: few

cdr3_aa: CASSPDSDNYGYTF
cdr3_nt: TGTGCCAGCTCACCTGACAGCGATAACTATGGCTACACCTTC
j_call: TRBJ1-2
d_call: .
v_call: TRBV18
clone_size: .

cdr3_aa: CASSLRPSSEQYF
cdr3_nt: TGTGCCAGCAGCTTACGACCCTCCTCCGAGCAGTACTTC
j_call: TRBJ2-7
d_call: .
v_call: TRBV7-9
clone_size: .

cdr3_aa: CASSSTSGSEQYF
cdr3_nt: TGTGCCAGCAGCTCGACTAGCGGGAGCGAGCAGTACTTC
j_call: TRBJ2-7
d_call: TRBD2
v_call: TRBV7-2
clone_size: many

cdr3_aa: CASSYQSADAEAFF
cdr3_nt: TGTGCCAGCAGTTACCAGAGCGCAGACGCTGAAGCTTTCTTT
j_call: TRBJ1-1
d_call: .
v_call: TRBV6-2/TRBV6-3
clone_size: few

cdr3_aa: CASSTRQGAADYGYTF
cdr3_nt: TGTGCCAGCAGCACACGACAGGGGGCGGCTGACTATGGCTACACCTTC
j_call: TRBJ1-2
d_call: TRBD1
v_call: TRBV7-9
clone_size: few